Sequencing of this T cell receptor (beta chain) was carried out in a study of human T cells and chemical hapten exposure. Study-wide background: The patient population, which was mostly female, had alopecia areata, totalis or universalis.

The sample holds a few counts of this clonotype. The antigen is not known. Unique molecular identifiers were attached to individual cDNA molecules within the library. TCRdb reanalysed the RACE reads using MiXCR and keeps one entry per CDR3 protein. The repertoire consists of about 69,000 distinct CDR3 sequences, with about a tenth occurring once and the leading ten covering around 6.8%. As for time point: patch test 2, 6 weeks after DPC sensitization. Treatment noted: therapeutic diphenylcyclopropenone sensitization with weekly scalp DPC. Donors, patients with alopecia ranging from 18 to 70 years old and judged suitable for DPC, provided samples. Study conclusions and caveats: Among TCRs, those above 1 in 1000 frequency were unaffected by DPC sensitization.

The sequence was collected from a woman in her 50s with alopecia areata. Some clones in this sample may be carry-over from other donors' samples. Sequencing used whole blood, obtained in connection with sensitization to the hapten diphenylcyclopropenone (DPC).

CDR3 protein: CASSDRTGDEQFF. The CDR3 nucleotides are TGTGCCAGCAGCGACCGTACAGGGGATGAGCAGTTCTTC. The J gene is TRBJ2-1, the V gene TRBV9, with 7 positions matching TRBD1. V was clipped by 3 bases and J by 8 bases; unmatched bases: 5. CDR1 is SGDLS and CDR2 is YYNGEE in the germline V gene. The CDR3 is made up of 13 amino acids.